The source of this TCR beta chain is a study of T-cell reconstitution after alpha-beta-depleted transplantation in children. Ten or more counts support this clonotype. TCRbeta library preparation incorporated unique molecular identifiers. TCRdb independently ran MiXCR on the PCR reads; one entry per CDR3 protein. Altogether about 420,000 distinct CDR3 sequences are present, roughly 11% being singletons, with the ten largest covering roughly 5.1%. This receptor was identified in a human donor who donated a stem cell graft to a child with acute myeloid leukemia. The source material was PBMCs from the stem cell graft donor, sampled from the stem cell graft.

The CDR3 loop is CSAQYGSTEAFF. The CDR3 bases are TGCAGTGCGCAGTACGGAAGCACTGAAGCTTTCTTT. The chain combines TRBV20-1 with TRBJ1-1, with no clear D. V lost 6 bases and J lost 4, with 12 bases in between. The CDR3 contains 12 residues. Germline V CDR1 and CDR2: DFQATT, SNEGSKA (reference sequence).